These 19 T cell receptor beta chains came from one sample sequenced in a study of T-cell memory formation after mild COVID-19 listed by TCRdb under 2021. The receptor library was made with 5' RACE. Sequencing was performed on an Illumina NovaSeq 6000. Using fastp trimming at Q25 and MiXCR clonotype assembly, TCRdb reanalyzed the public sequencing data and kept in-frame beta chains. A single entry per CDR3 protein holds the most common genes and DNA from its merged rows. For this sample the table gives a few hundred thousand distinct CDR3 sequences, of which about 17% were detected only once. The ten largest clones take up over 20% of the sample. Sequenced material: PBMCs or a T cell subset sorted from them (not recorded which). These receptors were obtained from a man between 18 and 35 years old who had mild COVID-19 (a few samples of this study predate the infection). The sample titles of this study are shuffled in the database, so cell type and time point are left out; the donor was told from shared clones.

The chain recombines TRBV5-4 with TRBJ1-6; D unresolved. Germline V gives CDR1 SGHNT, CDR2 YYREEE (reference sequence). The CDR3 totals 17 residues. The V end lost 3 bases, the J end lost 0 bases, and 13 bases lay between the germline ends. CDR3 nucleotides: TGTGCCAGCAGCTGGAGTGTCGGGAGCTCCTATAATTCACCCCTCCACTTT. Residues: CASSWSVGSSYNSPLHF.

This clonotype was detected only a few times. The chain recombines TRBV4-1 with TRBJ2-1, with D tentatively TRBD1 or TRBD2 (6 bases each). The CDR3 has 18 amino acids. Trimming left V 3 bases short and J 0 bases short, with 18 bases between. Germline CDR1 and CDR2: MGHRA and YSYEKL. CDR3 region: CASSHTPGDSSSYNEQFF. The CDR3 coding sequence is TGCGCCAGCAGCCATACCCCAGGGGACTCGAGCTCCTACAATGAGCAGTTCTTC.

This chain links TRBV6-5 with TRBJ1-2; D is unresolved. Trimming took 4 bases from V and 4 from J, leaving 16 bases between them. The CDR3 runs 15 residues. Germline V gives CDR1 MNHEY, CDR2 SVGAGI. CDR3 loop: CASSFSGPGSYGYTF. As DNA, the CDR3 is TGTGCCAGCAGTTTCTCTGGCCCCGGGAGCTATGGCTACACCTTC.

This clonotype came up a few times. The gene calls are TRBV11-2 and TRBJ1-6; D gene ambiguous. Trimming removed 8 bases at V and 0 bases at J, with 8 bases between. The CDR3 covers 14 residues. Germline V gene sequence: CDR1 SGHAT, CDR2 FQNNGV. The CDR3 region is CASGVGSYNSPLHF. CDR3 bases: TGTGCCAGCGGGGTAGGCTCCTATAATTCACCCCTCCACTTT.

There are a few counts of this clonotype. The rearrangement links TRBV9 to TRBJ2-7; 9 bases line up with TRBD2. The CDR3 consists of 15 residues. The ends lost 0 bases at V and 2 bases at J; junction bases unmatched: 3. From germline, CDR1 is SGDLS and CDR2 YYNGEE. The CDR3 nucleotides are TGTGCCAGCAGCGTAGGAAGCGGGGGGACCTACGAGCAGTACTTC. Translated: CASSVGSGGTYEQYF.

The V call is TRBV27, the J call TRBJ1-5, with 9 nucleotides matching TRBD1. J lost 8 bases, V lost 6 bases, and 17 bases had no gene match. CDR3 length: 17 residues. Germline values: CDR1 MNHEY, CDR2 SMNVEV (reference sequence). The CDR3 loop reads CASRIRAGTGKSEPQHF. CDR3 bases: TGTGCCAGCAGAATAAGAGCCGGGACAGGGAAATCGGAGCCCCAGCATTTT.

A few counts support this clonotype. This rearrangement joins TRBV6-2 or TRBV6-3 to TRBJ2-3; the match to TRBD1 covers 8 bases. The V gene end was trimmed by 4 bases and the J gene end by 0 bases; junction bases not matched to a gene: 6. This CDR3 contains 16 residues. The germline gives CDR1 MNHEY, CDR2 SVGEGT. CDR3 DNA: TGTGCCAGCAGTTCCGACAGGGGTGCTAGCACAGATACGCAGTATTTT. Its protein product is CASSSDRGASTDTQYF.

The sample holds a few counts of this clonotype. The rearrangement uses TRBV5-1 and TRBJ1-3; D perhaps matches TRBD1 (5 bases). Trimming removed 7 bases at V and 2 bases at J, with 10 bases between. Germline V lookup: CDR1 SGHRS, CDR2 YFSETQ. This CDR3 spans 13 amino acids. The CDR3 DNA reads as TGCGCCAGCCGGACGGGGGCTGGAAACACCATATATTTT. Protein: CASRTGAGNTIYF.

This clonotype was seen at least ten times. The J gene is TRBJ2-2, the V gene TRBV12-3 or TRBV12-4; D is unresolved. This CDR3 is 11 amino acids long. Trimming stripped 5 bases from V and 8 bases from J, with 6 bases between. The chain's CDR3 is CASSPRGELFF. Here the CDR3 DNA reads TGTGCCAGCAGTCCCCGGGGGGAGCTGTTTTTT.

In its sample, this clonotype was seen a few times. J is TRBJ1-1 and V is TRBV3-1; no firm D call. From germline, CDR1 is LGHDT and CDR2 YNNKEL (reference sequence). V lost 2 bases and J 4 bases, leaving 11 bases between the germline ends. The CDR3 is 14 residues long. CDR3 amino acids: CASSQRESGTEAFF. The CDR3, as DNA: TGTGCCAGCAGCCAAAGAGAGAGTGGCACTGAAGCTTTCTTT.

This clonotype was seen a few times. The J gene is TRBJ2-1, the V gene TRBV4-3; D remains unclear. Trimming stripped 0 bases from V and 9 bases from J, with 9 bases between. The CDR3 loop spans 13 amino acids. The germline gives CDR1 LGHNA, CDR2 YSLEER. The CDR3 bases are TGCGCCAGCAGCCAAGATTGGGTCGCTGAGCAGTTCTTC. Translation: CASSQDWVAEQFF.

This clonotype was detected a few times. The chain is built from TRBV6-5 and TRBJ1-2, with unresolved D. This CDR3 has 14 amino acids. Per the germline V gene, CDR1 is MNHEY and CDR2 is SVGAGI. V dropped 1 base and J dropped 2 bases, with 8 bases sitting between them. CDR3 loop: CASSYYPMNYGYTF. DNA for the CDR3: TGTGCCAGCAGTTACTACCCGATGAACTATGGCTACACCTTC.

CDR3 loop: CASSLNVAGGNEQFF. The CDR3 DNA follows: TGCGCCAGCAGCTTGAACGTAGCGGGGGGGAATGAGCAGTTCTTC. This chain connects TRBV5-1 to TRBJ2-1; 11 bases match TRBD2. J lost 7 bases, V lost 1 base, and 4 bases had no gene match. The CDR3 loop spans 15 amino acids. Germline V CDR1 and CDR2: SGHRS, YFSETQ. The entire variable domain, with the rest obtained from reference TRBV5-1 and TRBJ2-1, is as follows: KAGVTQTPRYLIKTRGQQVTLSCSPISGHRSVSWYQQTPGQGLQFLFEYFSETQRNKGNFPGRFSGRQFSNSRSEMNVSTLELGDSALYLCASSLNVAGGNEQFFGPGTRLTVL.

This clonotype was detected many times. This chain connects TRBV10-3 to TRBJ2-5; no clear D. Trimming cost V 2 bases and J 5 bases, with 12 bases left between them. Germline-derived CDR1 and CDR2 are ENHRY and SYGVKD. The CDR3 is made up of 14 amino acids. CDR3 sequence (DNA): TGTGCCATCAGTGAGCGGCTAGTGGGGGAGACCCAGTACTTC. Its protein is CAISERLVGETQYF.

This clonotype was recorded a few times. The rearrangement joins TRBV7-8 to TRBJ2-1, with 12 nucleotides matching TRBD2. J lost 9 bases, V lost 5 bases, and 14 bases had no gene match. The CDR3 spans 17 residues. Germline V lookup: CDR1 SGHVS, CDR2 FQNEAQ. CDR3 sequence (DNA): TGTGCCAGCAGCCATCCAACCCTAGCGGGGGGGCTTAGTGAGCAGTTCTTC. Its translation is CASSHPTLAGGLSEQFF.

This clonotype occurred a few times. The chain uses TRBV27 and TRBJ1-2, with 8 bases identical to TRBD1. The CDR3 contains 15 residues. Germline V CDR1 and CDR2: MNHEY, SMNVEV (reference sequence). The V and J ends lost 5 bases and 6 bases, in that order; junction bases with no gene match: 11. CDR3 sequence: CASSSLGDRNNGYTF. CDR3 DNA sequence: TGTGCCAGCAGTAGTTTAGGGGACAGGAATAATGGCTACACCTTC.

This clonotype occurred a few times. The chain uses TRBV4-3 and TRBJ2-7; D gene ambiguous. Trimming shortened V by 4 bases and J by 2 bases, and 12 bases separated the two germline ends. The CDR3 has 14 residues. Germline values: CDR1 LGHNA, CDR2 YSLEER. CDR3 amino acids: CASSPGSGPYEQYF. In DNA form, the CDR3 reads TGCGCCAGCAGCCCTGGGTCCGGCCCCTACGAGCAGTACTTC.

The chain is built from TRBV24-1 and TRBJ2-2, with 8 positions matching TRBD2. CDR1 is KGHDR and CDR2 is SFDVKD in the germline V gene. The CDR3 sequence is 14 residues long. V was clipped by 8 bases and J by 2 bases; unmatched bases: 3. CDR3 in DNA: TGTGCCACCATGGCGGGGGGCAACACCGGGGAGCTGTTTTTT. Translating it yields CATMAGGNTGELFF.

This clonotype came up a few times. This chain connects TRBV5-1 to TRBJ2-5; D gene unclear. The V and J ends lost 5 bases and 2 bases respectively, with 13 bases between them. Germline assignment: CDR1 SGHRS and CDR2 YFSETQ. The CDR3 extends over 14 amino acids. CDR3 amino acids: CASSLSVLQETQYF. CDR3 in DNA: TGCGCCAGCAGTTTATCCGTGCTACAAGAGACCCAGTACTTC.